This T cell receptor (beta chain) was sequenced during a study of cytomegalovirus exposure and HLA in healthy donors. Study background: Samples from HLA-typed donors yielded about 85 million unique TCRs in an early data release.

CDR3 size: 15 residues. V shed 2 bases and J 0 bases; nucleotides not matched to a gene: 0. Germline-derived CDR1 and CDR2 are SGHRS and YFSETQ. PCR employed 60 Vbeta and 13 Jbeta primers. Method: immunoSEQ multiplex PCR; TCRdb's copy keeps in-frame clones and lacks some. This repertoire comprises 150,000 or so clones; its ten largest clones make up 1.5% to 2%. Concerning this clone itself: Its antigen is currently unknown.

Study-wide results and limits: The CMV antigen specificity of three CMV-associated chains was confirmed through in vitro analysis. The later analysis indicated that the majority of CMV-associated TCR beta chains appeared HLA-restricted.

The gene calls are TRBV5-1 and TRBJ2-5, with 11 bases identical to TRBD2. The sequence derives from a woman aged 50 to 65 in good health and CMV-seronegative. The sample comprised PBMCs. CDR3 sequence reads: CASSLLAGDQETQYF. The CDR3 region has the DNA TGCGCCAGCAGCTTACTAGCGGGGGACCAAGAGACCCAGTACTTC.